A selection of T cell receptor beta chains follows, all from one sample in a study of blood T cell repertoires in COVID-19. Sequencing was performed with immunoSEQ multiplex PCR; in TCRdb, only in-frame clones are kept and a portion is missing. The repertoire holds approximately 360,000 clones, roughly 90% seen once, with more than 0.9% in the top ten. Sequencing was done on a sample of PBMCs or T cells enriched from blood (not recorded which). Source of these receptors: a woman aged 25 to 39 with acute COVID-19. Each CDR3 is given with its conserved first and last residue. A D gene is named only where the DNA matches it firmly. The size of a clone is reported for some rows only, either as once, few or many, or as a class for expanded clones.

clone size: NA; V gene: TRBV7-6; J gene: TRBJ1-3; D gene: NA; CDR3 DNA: TGTGCCAGCAGTTATCTCGGACAGACTTTCTCTGGAAACACCATATATTTT; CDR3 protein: CASSYLGQTFSGNTIYF
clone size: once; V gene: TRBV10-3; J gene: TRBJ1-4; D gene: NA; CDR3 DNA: TGTGCCATCAGTCCGACAGGACCTAATGAAAAACTGTTTTTT; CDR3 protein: CAISPTGPNEKLFF
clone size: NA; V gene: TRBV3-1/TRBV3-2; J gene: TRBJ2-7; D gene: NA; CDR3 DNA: TGTGCCAGCAGCTTACAGGGATTCGAGCAGTACTTC; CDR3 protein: CASSLQGFEQYF
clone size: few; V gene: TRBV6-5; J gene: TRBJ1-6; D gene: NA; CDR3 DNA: TGTGCCAGCAAGCCGGGTATGAATTCACCCCTCCACTTT; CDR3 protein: CASKPGMNSPLHF
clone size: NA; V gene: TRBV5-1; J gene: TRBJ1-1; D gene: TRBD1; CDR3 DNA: TGCGCCAGCAGCTTGGAGGGGGCCAACACTGAAGCTTTCTTT; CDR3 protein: CASSLEGANTEAFF
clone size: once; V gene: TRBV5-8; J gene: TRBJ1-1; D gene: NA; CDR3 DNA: TGTGCCAGCAGCTTCTATTCTGAAGCTTTCTTT; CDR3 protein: CASSFYSEAFF
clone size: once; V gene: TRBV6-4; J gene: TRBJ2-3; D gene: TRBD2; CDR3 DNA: TGTGCCAGCAGTGACTCAGGACTAGCGGGGGGGCAAGATACGCAGTATTTT; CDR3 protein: CASSDSGLAGGQDTQYF
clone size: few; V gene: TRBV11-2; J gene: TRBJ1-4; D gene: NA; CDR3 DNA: TGTGCCAGCAGCGATGGAGGTCGAGGACGGATGCCTGGGGAAAAACTGTTTTTT; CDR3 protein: CASSDGGRGRMPGEKLFF
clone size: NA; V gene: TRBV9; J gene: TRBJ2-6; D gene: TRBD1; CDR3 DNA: TGTGCCAGCAGCCCATGGGACAGGGATTACTCTGGGGCCAACGTCCTGACTTTC; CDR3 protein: CASSPWDRDYSGANVLTF
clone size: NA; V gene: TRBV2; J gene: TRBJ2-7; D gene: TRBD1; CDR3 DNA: TGTGCCAGCAGTGGACAGGGGCCGTTAGCCTTC; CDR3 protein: CASSGQGPLAF
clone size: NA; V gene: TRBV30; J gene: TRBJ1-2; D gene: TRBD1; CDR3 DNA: TGTGCCTGGGAGGACAGGGAAAACTATGGCTACACCTTC; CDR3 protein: CAWEDRENYGYTF
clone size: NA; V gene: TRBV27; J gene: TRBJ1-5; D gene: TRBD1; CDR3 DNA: TGTGCCAGCAGTCCTTCCCCGGACAGGGCGGGACAGCCCCAGCATTTT; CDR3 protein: CASSPSPDRAGQPQHF
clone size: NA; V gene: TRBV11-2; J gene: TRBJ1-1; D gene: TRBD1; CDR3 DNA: TGTGCCAGCAGCTTAGTCGGGACAGCTGAAGCTTTCTTT; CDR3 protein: CASSLVGTAEAFF
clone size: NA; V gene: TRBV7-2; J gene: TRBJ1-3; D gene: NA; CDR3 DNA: TGTGCCAGCAGCTTGGACAGCCCAGGTCCCCGTGGAAACACCATATATTTT; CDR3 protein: CASSLDSPGPRGNTIYF
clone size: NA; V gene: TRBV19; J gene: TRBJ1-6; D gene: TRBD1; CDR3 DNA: TGTGCCAGTAGTCGGACAGGGGGAGAGGATTCACCCCTCCACTTT; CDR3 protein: CASSRTGGEDSPLHF
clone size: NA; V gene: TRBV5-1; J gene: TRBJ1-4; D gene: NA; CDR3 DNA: TGCGCCAGCAGCTTGAGGGGAGGCAATGAAAAACTGTTTTTT; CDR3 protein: CASSLRGGNEKLFF
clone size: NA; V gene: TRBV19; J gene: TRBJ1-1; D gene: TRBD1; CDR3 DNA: TGTGCCAGTAGTATCGGACAGGCCATGGGAACTGAAGCTTTCTTT; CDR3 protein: CASSIGQAMGTEAFF
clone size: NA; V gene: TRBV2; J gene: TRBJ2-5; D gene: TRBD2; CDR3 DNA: TGTGCCAGCAGTGCACTAGCGGGGGTTCGGGAGACCCAGTACTTC; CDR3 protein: CASSALAGVRETQYF
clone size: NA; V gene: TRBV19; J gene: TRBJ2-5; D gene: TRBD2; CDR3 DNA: TGTGCCAGTAGTATAGAAGCGGGGACTAGCGGGGCTGAGACCCAGTACTTC; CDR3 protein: CASSIEAGTSGAETQYF